The 18 T cell receptor beta chains below were found in one sample sequenced in a study of control samples from healthy donors and cancer patients. Here immunoSEQ multiplex PCR was the method, and the copy in TCRdb shows in-frame clones only, minus some. Of 150,000 to 200,000 clones listed, around 94% are singletons. Sequencing input: blood. The receptors come from a woman under 30 in good health.

The sample holds one count of this clone. The genes are TRBV11-2 and TRBJ1-5; D gene ambiguous. The CDR3 has 13 residues. The germline CDR1 and CDR2 sequences are SGHAT and FQNNGV. V was shortened by 1 base and J by 13 bases, with 14 bases between the two germline ends. CDR3 coding DNA: TGTGCCAGCAGCTTAGGCCGTAATTCGGATCAGCATTTT. This translates into CASSLGRNSDQHF.

The chain recombines TRBV5-1 with TRBJ2-3; D unclear. With 0 bases removed from V and 0 bases from J, the gap between germline ends came to 5 bases. CDR1 is SGHRS, CDR2 YFSETQ, per germline. CDR3 length equals 14 residues. The CDR3 region has the DNA TGCGCCAGCAGCTTGGCCGATAGCACAGATACGCAGTATTTT. Translation gives CASSLADSTDTQYF.

CDR3 amino acids: CASSLFRTSQSYNEQFF. The DNA of the CDR3 is TGTGCCAGCAGCTTGTTTCGGACTAGCCAGTCCTACAATGAGCAGTTCTTC. The chain links TRBV5-5 to TRBJ2-1; 8 positions match TRBD2. The CDR3 is 17 amino acids. Germline loops: CDR1 SGHKS, CDR2 YYEKEE (reference sequence). J gave up 1 base and V 1 base, and 7 bases lay outside the gene matches.

V and J are TRBV14 and TRBJ1-1; no firm D call. The CDR3 has 15 amino acids. Germline V CDR1 and CDR2: SGHDN, FVKESK. V was pared by 5 bases and J by 5 bases, with 18 bases between. As DNA, the CDR3 is TGTGCCAGCAGCAGTTACAAGGGAGCTAGGACTGAAGCTTTCTTT. Translating gives CASSSYKGARTEAFF.

V gene TRBV13 combines with J gene TRBJ2-5, with 7 bases that match TRBD1. This CDR3 has 15 residues. CDR1 is PRHDT, CDR2 FYEKMQ, per germline (reference sequence). With V trimmed by 5 bases and J by 2 bases, 8 bases remained unmatched. The CDR3 DNA is TGTGCCAGCAGCCTTAGACAGGGTGATCAAGAGACCCAGTACTTC. This encodes CASSLRQGDQETQYF.

A single count supports this clone. The rearrangement links TRBV19 to TRBJ1-2; D is undetermined. The germline V and J ends were trimmed by 0 bases and 0 bases, with 8 bases remaining between them. Germline V gene sequence: CDR1 LNHDA, CDR2 SQIVND (reference sequence). The CDR3 is 15 residues long. This CDR3 reads CASSIEGPANYGYTF. The CDR3 DNA reads as TGTGCCAGTAGTATAGAAGGCCCAGCTAACTATGGCTACACCTTC.

The chain joins TRBV13 to TRBJ2-3, with 10 positions matching TRBD1. J lost 5 bases, V lost 4 bases, and 6 bases had no gene match. This CDR3 is 15 amino acids long. Germline CDR1 reads PRHDT; CDR2 reads FYEKMQ (reference sequence). The CDR3 protein is CASSSGTGEGDTQYF. CDR3 sequence (DNA): TGTGCCAGCAGCTCCGGGACAGGGGAAGGAGATACGCAGTATTTT.

In DNA, the CDR3 is TGTGCCAGCCGCCACCCGGCCTTAAACTATGGCTACACCTTC. Its protein product is CASRHPALNYGYTF. The chain has TRBV6-2 or TRBV6-3 and TRBJ1-2; D not certain. This CDR3 has 14 residues. Germline V gives CDR1 MNHEY, CDR2 SVGEGT. Trimming removed 8 bases at V and 2 bases at J, with 15 bases between.

The gene calls are TRBV11-2 and TRBJ1-1, with D hard to call. The CDR3 has 14 amino acids. The germline V gene has CDR1 SGHAT and CDR2 FQNNGV. The V end was cut by 3 bases, the J end by 4 bases, with 12 bases between. CDR3 sequence reads: CASSLISARTEAFF. In DNA form, the CDR3 reads TGTGCCAGCAGCTTGATATCCGCCCGCACTGAAGCTTTCTTT.

This clone was detected only once. The J gene is TRBJ2-5, the V gene TRBV13, with TRBD2 matching 7 bases. The V and J ends lost 5 bases and 2 bases, in that order; junction bases with no gene match: 5. CDR1 and CDR2 from the germline V gene are PRHDT and FYEKMQ (reference sequence). The CDR3 has 14 residues. As DNA, the CDR3 is TGTGCCAGCAGCCAACTAGCGTTGCAAGAGACCCAGTACTTC. Protein product: CASSQLALQETQYF.

The J gene is TRBJ2-6, the V gene TRBV3-1 (or the pseudogene TRBV3-2), with 7 bases aligning to TRBD1. The CDR3 runs 15 residues. The V gene end was trimmed by 3 bases and the J gene end by 6 bases; junction bases not matched to a gene: 5. Germline lookup yields CDR1 LGHDT and CDR2 YNNKEL (reference sequence). The CDR3 region has the DNA TGTGCCAGCAGCCAGAGAACAGGGGAGGCCAACGTCCTGACTTTC. Translated: CASSQRTGEANVLTF.

V gene TRBV18 combines with J gene TRBJ2-7, with a possible D match to TRBD2 (6 bases). Trimming shortened V by 3 bases and J by 3 bases, and 12 bases separated the two germline ends. Germline-derived CDR1 and CDR2 are KGHSH and LQKENI. The CDR3 length is 14 residues. CDR3 protein: CASSPAGGVYEQYF. The DNA for the CDR3 is TGTGCCAGCTCACCCGCAGGCGGGGTCTACGAGCAGTACTTC. Full variable domain (rest looked up from reference TRBV18 and TRBJ2-7): NAGVMQNPRHLVRRRGQEARLRCSPMKGHSHVYWYRQLPEEGLKFMVYLQKENIIDESGMPKERFSAEFPKEGPSILRIQQVVRGDSAAYFCASSPAGGVYEQYFGPGTRLTVT.

The chain is built from TRBV7-9 and TRBJ2-5; the D gene is possibly TRBD2 (6 bases). CDR3 length: 14 amino acids. V lost 5 bases, J lost 5 bases, and 15 bases lay in between. Germline CDR1 and CDR2: SEHNR and FQNEAQ (reference sequence). CDR3 residues: CASSIQRVGETQYF. The DNA of the CDR3 is TGTGCCAGCAGCATACAGCGGGTGGGGGAGACCCAGTACTTC.

The chain uses TRBV11-2 and TRBJ1-6, with TRBD1 identical over 7 bases. The CDR3 sequence is 15 residues long. CDR1 and CDR2 from the germline V gene are SGHAT and FQNNGV. Losses at the gene ends were 3 bases for V and 5 bases for J; bases not matched to a gene: 4. This CDR3 reads CASSFRDRDNSPLHF. As DNA, the CDR3 is TGTGCCAGCAGCTTCCGAGACAGGGATAATTCACCCCTCCACTTT. Full variable domain (rest looked up from reference TRBV11-2 and TRBJ1-6): EAGVAQSPRYKIIEKRQSVAFWCNPISGHATLYWYQQILGQGPKLLIQFQNNGVVDDSQLPKDRFSAERLKGVDSTLKIQPAKLEDSAVYLCASSFRDRDNSPLHFGNGTRLTVT.

V and J are TRBV7-9 and TRBJ1-2; tentative D call: TRBD1 (5 bases). The germline gives CDR1 SEHNR, CDR2 FQNEAQ (reference sequence). The CDR3 loop spans 16 amino acids. Trimming took 1 base from V and 5 from J, leaving 17 bases between them. CDR3 DNA: TGTGCCAGCAGCTTAGTCCCCGGCCAGGGCCCATATGGCTACACCTTC. Its translation is CASSLVPGQGPYGYTF.

The chain couples TRBV3-1 (or the pseudogene TRBV3-2) to TRBJ2-4; D may match TRBD1 or TRBD2 (6 bases each). The V gene lost 0 bases and the J gene lost 3 bases, with 9 bases spanning the gap. CDR1 is LGHDT, CDR2 YNNKEL, per germline (reference sequence). The CDR3 sequence is 15 residues long. As DNA, the CDR3 is TGTGCCAGCAGCCAAGATGAGGGGGGCAAAAACATTCAGTACTTC. The encoded protein is CASSQDEGGKNIQYF.

The CDR3 is CASSLNGETQYF. CDR3 coding DNA: TGTGCCAGCAGTTTGAACGGCGAGACCCAGTACTTC. V gene TRBV27 combines with J gene TRBJ2-5; no firm D call. Germline values: CDR1 MNHEY, CDR2 SMNVEV (reference sequence). This CDR3 comprises 12 residues. V lost 3 bases and J lost 5, with 7 bases in between.

The CDR3 spells CASHGVSGETQYF. The CDR3 DNA is TGTGCCAGCCACGGGGTATCCGGGGAGACCCAGTACTTC. The rearrangement links TRBV2 to TRBJ2-5; D may be TRBD2 (5 bases). The ends were cut back, 8 bases at V and 5 bases at J, with 15 bases in the middle. This CDR3 comprises 13 residues. Germline CDR1 and CDR2: SNHLY and FYNNEI.